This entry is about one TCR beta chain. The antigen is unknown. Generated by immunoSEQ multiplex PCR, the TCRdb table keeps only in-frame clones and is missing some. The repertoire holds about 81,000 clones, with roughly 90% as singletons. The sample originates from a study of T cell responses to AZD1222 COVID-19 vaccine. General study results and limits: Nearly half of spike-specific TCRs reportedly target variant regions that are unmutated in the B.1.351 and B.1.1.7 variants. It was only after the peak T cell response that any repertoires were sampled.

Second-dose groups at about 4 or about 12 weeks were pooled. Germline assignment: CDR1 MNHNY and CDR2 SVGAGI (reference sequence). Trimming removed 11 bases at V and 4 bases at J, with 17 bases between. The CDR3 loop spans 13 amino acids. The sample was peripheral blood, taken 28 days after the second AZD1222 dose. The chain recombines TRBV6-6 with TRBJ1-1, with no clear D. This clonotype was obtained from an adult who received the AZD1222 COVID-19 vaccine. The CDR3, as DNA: TGTGCCGGATCTCAGTGGGAGGGCACTGAAGCTTTCTTT. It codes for CAGSQWEGTEAFF.